This T cell receptor (beta chain) was documented in a study of neoadjuvant anti-PD-1 for oral cavity cancer. Across the whole study: Patients mostly received three to four biweekly nivolumab doses at 3 mg/kg before surgery. Around day 43, patients without progression received a fourth nivolumab dose before surgery.

Tumor libraries mostly used around 5.2 ug genomic DNA, two replicates each. Profiling relied on immunoSEQ multiplex PCR, and the TCRdb table lists in-frame clones only, not all of them. The sample records about 37,000 clones, around 38% being singletons. The length of the CDR3 is 14 residues. The V end lost 1 base, the J end lost 3 bases, and 10 bases lay between the germline ends. CDR1 and CDR2 from the germline V gene are SGHVS and FNYEAQ. Time point reported: after neoadjuvant nivolumab, at surgical resection. This clone came up once. The TCR originated in a person aged 35-79 years with oral cavity squamous cell carcinoma. The sample in question was tumor tissue, obtained after nivolumab (anti-PD-1) treatment. The chain recombines TRBV7-6 with TRBJ2-7; D perhaps matches TRBD2 (6 bases). The CDR3 region is CASSLGRGGYEQYF. CDR3 nucleotides: TGTGCCAGCAGCTTAGGGCGGGGAGGCTACGAGCAGTACTTC.